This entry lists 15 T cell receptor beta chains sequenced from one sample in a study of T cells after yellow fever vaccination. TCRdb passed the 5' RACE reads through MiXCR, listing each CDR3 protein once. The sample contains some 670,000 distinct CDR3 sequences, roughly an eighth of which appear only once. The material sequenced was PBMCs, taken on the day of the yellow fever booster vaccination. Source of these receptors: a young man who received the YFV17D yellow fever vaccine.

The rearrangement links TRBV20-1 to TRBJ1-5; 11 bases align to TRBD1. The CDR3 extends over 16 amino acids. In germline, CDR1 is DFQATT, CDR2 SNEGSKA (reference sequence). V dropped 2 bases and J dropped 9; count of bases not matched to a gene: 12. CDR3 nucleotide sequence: TGCAGTGCTAGAACCCCGGGACAGGGGGTTGATTGGCCCCAGCATTTT. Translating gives CSARTPGQGVDWPQHF.

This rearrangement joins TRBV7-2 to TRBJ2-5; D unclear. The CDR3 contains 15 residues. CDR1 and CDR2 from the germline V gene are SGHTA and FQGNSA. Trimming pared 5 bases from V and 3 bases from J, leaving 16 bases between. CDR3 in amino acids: CASSPPEIGKETQYF. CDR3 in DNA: TGTGCCAGCAGCCCACCGGAGATTGGGAAAGAGACCCAGTACTTC.

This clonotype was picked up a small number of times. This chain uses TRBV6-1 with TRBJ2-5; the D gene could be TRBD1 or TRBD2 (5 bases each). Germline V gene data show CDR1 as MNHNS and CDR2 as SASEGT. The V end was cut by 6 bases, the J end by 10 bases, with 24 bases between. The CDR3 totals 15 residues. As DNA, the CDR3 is TGTGCCAGCAGACCTCCTTCGTCGGGCAGGGAGTTCCAGTACTTC. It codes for CASRPPSSGREFQYF.

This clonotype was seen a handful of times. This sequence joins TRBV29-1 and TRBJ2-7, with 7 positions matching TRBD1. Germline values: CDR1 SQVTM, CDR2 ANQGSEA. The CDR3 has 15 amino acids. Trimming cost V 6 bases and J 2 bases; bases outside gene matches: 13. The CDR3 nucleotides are TGCAGCGTCCACTCCCCGGGACAGAAGACCTACGAGCAGTACTTC. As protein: CSVHSPGQKTYEQYF.

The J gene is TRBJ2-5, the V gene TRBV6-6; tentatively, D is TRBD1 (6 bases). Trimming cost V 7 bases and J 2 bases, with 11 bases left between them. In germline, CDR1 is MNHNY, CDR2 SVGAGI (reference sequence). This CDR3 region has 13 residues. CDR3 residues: CASNDRRQETQYF. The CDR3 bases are TGTGCCAGCAATGACAGGCGGCAAGAGACCCAGTACTTC.

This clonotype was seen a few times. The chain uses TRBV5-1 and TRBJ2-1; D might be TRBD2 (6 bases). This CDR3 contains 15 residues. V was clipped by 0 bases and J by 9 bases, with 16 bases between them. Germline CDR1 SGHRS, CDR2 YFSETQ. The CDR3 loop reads CASSLGSYGGGEQFF. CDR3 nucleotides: TGCGCCAGCAGCTTGGGGTCCTACGGGGGTGGTGAGCAGTTCTTC.

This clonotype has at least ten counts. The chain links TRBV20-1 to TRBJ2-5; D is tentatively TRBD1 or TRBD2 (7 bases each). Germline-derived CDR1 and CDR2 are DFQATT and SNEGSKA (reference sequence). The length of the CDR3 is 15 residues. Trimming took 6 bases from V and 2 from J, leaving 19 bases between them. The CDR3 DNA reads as TGCAGTGCAGAGGGGGCTAGCGGACGACAAGAGACCCAGTACTTC. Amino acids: CSAEGASGRQETQYF.

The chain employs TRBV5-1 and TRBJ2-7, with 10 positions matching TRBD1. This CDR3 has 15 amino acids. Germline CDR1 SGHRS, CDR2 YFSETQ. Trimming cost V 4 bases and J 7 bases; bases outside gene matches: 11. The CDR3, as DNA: TGCGCCAGCAGCATATCCGGGACAGGGGTTTCTGAGCAGTACTTC. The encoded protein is CASSISGTGVSEQYF.

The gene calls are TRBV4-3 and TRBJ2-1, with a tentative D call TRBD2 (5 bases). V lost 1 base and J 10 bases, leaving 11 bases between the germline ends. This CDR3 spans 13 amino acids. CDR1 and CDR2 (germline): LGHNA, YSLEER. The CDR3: CASSQAGWSEQFF. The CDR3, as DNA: TGCGCCAGCAGCCAAGCGGGGTGGTCGGAGCAGTTCTTC.

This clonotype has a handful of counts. In DNA, the CDR3 is TGTGCCAGCAGTTACTCGGGGGGCGCTTCCTACAATGAGCAGTTCTTC. Its protein product is CASSYSGGASYNEQFF. The chain couples TRBV6-5 to TRBJ2-1; either TRBD1 or TRBD2 may fit D (6 bases each). V lost 0 bases and J 1 base, leaving 10 bases between the germline ends. Germline CDR1 and CDR2: MNHEY and SVGAGI. The CDR3 spans 16 residues.

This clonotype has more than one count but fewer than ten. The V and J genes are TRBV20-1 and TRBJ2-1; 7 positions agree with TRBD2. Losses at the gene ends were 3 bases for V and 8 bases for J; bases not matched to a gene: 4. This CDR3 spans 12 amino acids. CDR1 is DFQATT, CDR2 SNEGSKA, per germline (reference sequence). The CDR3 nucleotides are TGCAGTGCTAGCGGGAGGTTCTATGAGCAGTTCTTC. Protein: CSASGRFYEQFF.

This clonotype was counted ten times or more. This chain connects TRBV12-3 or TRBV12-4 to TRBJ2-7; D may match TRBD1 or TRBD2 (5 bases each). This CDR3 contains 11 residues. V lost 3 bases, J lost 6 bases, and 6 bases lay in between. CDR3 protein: CASSLGTEQYF. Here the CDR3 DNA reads TGTGCCAGCAGTTTGGGGACCGAGCAGTACTTC.

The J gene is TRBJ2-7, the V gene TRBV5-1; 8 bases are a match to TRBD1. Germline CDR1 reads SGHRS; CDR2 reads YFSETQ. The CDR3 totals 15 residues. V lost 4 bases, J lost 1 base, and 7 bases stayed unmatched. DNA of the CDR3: TGCGCCAGCAGCGAGACAGGGGCGATGTCCTACGAGCAGTACTTC. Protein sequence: CASSETGAMSYEQYF. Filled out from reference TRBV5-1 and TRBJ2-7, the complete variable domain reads KAGVTQTPRYLIKTRGQQVTLSCSPISGHRSVSWYQQTPGQGLQFLFEYFSETQRNKGNFPGRFSGRQFSNSRSEMNVSTLELGDSALYLCASSETGAMSYEQYFGPGTRLTVT.

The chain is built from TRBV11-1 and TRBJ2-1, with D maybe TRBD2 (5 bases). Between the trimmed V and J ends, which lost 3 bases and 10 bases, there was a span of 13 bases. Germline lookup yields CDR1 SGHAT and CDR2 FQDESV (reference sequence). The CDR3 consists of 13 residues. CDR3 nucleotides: TGTGCCAGCAGCTTTCGGCTAGCCGGGGAGCAGTTCTTC. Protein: CASSFRLAGEQFF.

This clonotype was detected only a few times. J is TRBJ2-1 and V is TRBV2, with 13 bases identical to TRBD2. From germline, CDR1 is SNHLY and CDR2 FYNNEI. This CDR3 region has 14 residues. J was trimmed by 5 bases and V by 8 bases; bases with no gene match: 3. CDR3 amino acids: CASPTSGRDNEQFF. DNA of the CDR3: TGTGCCAGCCCCACTAGCGGGAGGGACAATGAGCAGTTCTTC.